A selection of T cell receptor beta chains follows, all from one sample in a study of PD-1 blockade in classical Hodgkin lymphoma. Method: immunoSEQ multiplex PCR; TCRdb's copy keeps in-frame clones and lacks some. The repertoire holds fewer than 65,000 clones, with more than 90% as singletons. This sample comprised peripheral blood mononuclear cells (PBMCs), obtained at baseline. The receptors come from a human donor with classical Hodgkin lymphoma. CDR3s include the opening cysteine and the closing phenylalanine or tryptophan. The D gene is left open where the match is weak. Not every row has a clone size; where given, it reads once, few, many or a size class.

D | J | size | V | DNA | CDR3
NA | TRBJ2-7 | NA | TRBV11-3 | TGTACCAGCAGCTTAGCCCCCCCAGGCGTCCAACCTTCCTACGAGCAGTACTTC | CTSSLAPPGVQPSYEQYF
TRBD1 | TRBJ2-1 | NA | TRBV7-9 | TGTGCCAGCAGCTTGACCCAGGGGGCAAATGAGCAGTTCTTC | CASSLTQGANEQFF
TRBD2 | TRBJ2-7 | NA | TRBV7-3 | TGTGCCAGCAGCTTAGATTCGGAGCGGGGCTACGAGCAGTACTTC | CASSLDSERGYEQYF
NA | TRBJ2-7 | NA | TRBV10-2 | TGCGCCAGCAGCTTGAGCGGGCAAAGCTCCTACGAGCAGTACTTC | CASSLSGQSSYEQYF
NA | TRBJ1-2 | NA | TRBV10-3 | TGTGCCATCAGTGAGTCGACAGGTCAATCCCTCCATAGGGGCTACACCTTC | CAISESTGQSLHRGYTF
TRBD2 | TRBJ2-5 | NA | TRBV28 | TGTGCCAGCAGTTGGGGGACTAGCGGGGAGACCCAGTACTTC | CASSWGTSGETQYF
TRBD1 | TRBJ1-1 | NA | TRBV10-1 | TGCGCCAGCAGTGGGGACAGGGTCACTGAAGCTTTCTTT | CASSGDRVTEAFF
NA | TRBJ1-3 | NA | TRBV28 | TGTGCCAGCAGTTCTCAGGGAAGTGGAAACACCATATATTTT | CASSSQGSGNTIYF
TRBD1 | TRBJ2-1 | NA | TRBV27 | TGTGCCAGCAGTACAGGGGTTTGGCCTGACCATGAGCAGTTCTTC | CASSTGVWPDHEQFF
TRBD1 | TRBJ2-7 | NA | TRBV5-8 | TGTGCCAGCAGCTTGGAGCCAGGGGGCATCTACGAGCAGTACTTC | CASSLEPGGIYEQYF
TRBD1 | TRBJ1-3 | NA | TRBV11-2 | TGTGCCAGCAGGTCGACAGGGGGGATTCTAGCTGGAAACACCATATATTTT | CASRSTGGILAGNTIYF
NA | TRBJ2-1 | NA | TRBV23-1 | TGCGCCAGCAGTCCCCTCCTGGACGAGCAGTTCTTC | CASSPLLDEQFF
TRBD1 | TRBJ1-5 | NA | TRBV7-6 | TGTGCCAGCAGCCGACAGGGGAGCAATCAGCCCCAGCATTTT | CASSRQGSNQPQHF
NA | TRBJ2-3 | NA | TRBV6-1 | TGTGCCAGCAGTTTCGACCGAACAGATACGCAGTATTTT | CASSFDRTDTQYF
TRBD1 | TRBJ2-7 | NA | TRBV2 | TGTGCCAGCATGGGACAGGGTTACGAGCAGTACTTC | CASMGQGYEQYF
NA | TRBJ2-6 | NA | TRBV11-3 | TGTGCCAGCAGCTTAGGGCGGGCTGGGGCCAACGTCCTGACTTTC | CASSLGRAGANVLTF
NA | TRBJ2-7 | NA | TRBV27 | TGTGCCAGCAGTTTAGGCGGGCACGAGCAGTACTTC | CASSLGGHEQYF
NA | TRBJ2-7 | NA | TRBV5-6 | TGTGCCAGCAGCTTCGGCCCCCGGGACGGACCTCCCTACGAGCAGTACTTC | CASSFGPRDGPPYEQYF
NA | TRBJ2-5 | NA | TRBV4-1 | TGCGCCAGCAGCCGGAAGAGGGGGCGGGAGGAGACCCAGTACTTC | CASSRKRGREETQYF
TRBD1 | TRBJ2-2 | NA | TRBV28 | TGTGCCAGCAGTTTTTACTTCGACAGGGCGAACACCGGGGAGCTGTTTTTT | CASSFYFDRANTGELFF
TRBD1 | TRBJ1-3 | NA | TRBV19 | TGTGCCAGTAGTACGGGGACAGGTCCTGGCCAACAATATTTT | CASSTGTGPGQQYF
NA | TRBJ1-4 | NA | TRBV4-2 | TGTGCCAGCAGCCAAGTTGACACTTGGGCTGAAAAACTGTTTTTT | CASSQVDTWAEKLFF
NA | TRBJ1-1 | NA | TRBV10-1 | TGCGCCAGCAGACAGGCACCGAACACTGAAGCTTTCTTT | CASRQAPNTEAFF
TRBD2 | TRBJ2-7 | once | TRBV7-7 | TGTGCCAGCAGCTTCCCCCTATTTACCGGGACTAGCGGAGCGGGGGGCTACGAGCAGTACTTC | CASSFPLFTGTSGAGGYEQYF
NA | TRBJ2-3 | NA | TRBV18 | TGTGCCAGCTCACCAAACCGAAGCACAGATACGCAGTATTTT | CASSPNRSTDTQYF
TRBD1 | TRBJ1-2 | NA | TRBV2 | TGTGCCAGCAGTGAATGGGGGGGGACAGGTAGTACCCCTAACTATGGCTACACCTTC | CASSEWGGTGSTPNYGYTF
NA | TRBJ2-1 | NA | TRBV27 | TGTGCCAGCACCGGCCAGGGCCCCAGCTCCTACAATGAGCAGTTCTTC | CASTGQGPSSYNEQFF
NA | TRBJ2-3 | NA | TRBV18 | TGTGCCAGCTCACCACCCTTACCGGGATCTTCAGATACGCAGTATTTT | CASSPPLPGSSDTQYF
TRBD1 | TRBJ2-3 | NA | TRBV5-1 | TGCGCCAGCCAACCGGGACAGCTCACAGATACGCAGTATTTT | CASQPGQLTDTQYF
NA | TRBJ1-5 | NA | TRBV2 | TGTGCCAGCAGTGGTAGACGAGATCAGCCCCAGCATTTT | CASSGRRDQPQHF
TRBD1 | TRBJ2-7 | NA | TRBV6-5 | TGTGCCAGCACGGACAGGGCCTACGAGCAGTACTTC | CASTDRAYEQYF
TRBD1 | TRBJ1-1 | NA | TRBV19 | TGTGCCAGTAGTAGTACAGGGGGAAGGGCTGAAGCTTTCTTT | CASSSTGGRAEAFF
TRBD1 | TRBJ2-3 | NA | TRBV5-1 | TGCGCCAGCAGCGACCCAGGGGGCTCAGATACGCAGTATTTT | CASSDPGGSDTQYF
NA | TRBJ2-7 | NA | TRBV27 | TGTGCCAGCAGCGATAACTACGAGCAGTACTTC | CASSDNYEQYF
NA | TRBJ2-4 | NA | TRBV28 | TGTGCCAGCAGCTCCTCCGAGAGGGCCAAAAACATTCAGTACTTC | CASSSSERAKNIQYF
TRBD2 | TRBJ2-7 | NA | TRBV5-1 | TGCGCCAGCAGCATGGGGTCTAGCGGCGAGCAGTACTTC | CASSMGSSGEQYF
NA | TRBJ2-3 | NA | TRBV7-6 | TGTGCCAGCAGCCTCTGCACTGGGGGGACAGATACGCAGTATTTT | CASSLCTGGTDTQYF
TRBD1 | TRBJ2-7 | NA | TRBV27 | TGTGCCAGCAGTCCGGACAGGGAAGTGAGTAGGCAGTACTTC | CASSPDREVSRQYF
TRBD1 | TRBJ2-7 | NA | TRBV5-8 | TGTGCCAGCGGGACAGTTCGCTACGAGCAGTACTTC | CASGTVRYEQYF
TRBD2 | TRBJ2-1 | NA | TRBV5-4 | TGTGCCAGCAGCTCGGGACTAGCGGGAAAGAGCTCCTACAATGAGCAGTTCTTC | CASSSGLAGKSSYNEQFF
NA | TRBJ2-3 | NA | TRBV7-2 | TGTGCCAGCAGCTTCGGACTACCCACAGATACGCAGTATTTT | CASSFGLPTDTQYF
NA | TRBJ2-5 | NA | TRBV2 | TGTGCCAGCAGTGTTGACTATGCTGAAGAGACCCAGTACTTC | CASSVDYAEETQYF
NA | TRBJ1-4 | NA | TRBV23-1 | TGCGCCAGCAGTCCGCCAGACAGTCTCCTTAATGAAAAACTGTTTTTT | CASSPPDSLLNEKLFF
NA | TRBJ2-5 | NA | TRBV5-1 | TGCGCCAGCAGCTTGGCCGTCGCTAGCAGCCAAGAGACCCAGTACTTC | CASSLAVASSQETQYF
TRBD1 | TRBJ1-1 | few | TRBV28 | TGTGCCAGCGGGGGACAGAGCCTCAACACTGAAGCTTTCTTT | CASGGQSLNTEAFF
NA | TRBJ1-5 | NA | TRBV10-3 | TGTGCCATCAGGGGGACATTGAATCAGCCCCAGCATTTT | CAIRGTLNQPQHF
TRBD1 | TRBJ2-3 | NA | TRBV28 | TGTGCCAGCAGTTGGGACAGTCGCACAGATACGCAGTATTTT | CASSWDSRTDTQYF
NA | TRBJ2-1 | NA | TRBV18 | TGTGCCAGCTCACCAAGACGGAGCAATGAGCAGTTCTTC | CASSPRRSNEQFF
TRBD2 | TRBJ2-7 | NA | TRBV18 | TGTGCCAGCTCACCATCACTCCGGGGGGGGATTCACTACGAGCAGTACTTC | CASSPSLRGGIHYEQYF
NA | TRBJ2-5 | NA | TRBV10-2 | TGCGCCAGCAGTGAGTCGGCCAAGACCCAGTACTTC | CASSESAKTQYF
NA | TRBJ1-1 | NA | TRBV5-1 | TGCGCCAGCAGCTTGGGTGAAGGGGGGAACACTGAAGCTTTCTTT | CASSLGEGGNTEAFF
TRBD1 | TRBJ2-7 | few | TRBV10-1 | TGCGCCAGCAGTGAGGGGACAGCCTACGAGCAGTACTTC | CASSEGTAYEQYF
TRBD1 | TRBJ2-5 | NA | TRBV5-1 | TGCGCCAGCAGCGGGGGGACAGGGGCAGAGACCCAGTACTTC | CASSGGTGAETQYF
NA | TRBJ2-2 | NA | TRBV11-2 | TGTGCCAGCAGCTTAGGGGGCTGGAGGGAGTTCGGGGAGCTGTTTTTT | CASSLGGWREFGELFF
NA | TRBJ1-5 | NA | TRBV15 | TGTGCCACCAGCAGGGACAGTACGAGTCAGCCCCAGCATTTT | CATSRDSTSQPQHF
NA | TRBJ2-7 | NA | TRBV27 | TGTGCCAGCAGTTGGGGGACTGGGAGCTCCTACGAGCAGTACTTC | CASSWGTGSSYEQYF
NA | TRBJ2-7 | once | TRBV5-1 | TGCGCCAGTCAACTAGAATTAGCGTACGAGCAGTACTTC | CASQLELAYEQYF
NA | TRBJ1-2 | NA | TRBV20-1 | TGCAGTGCTAGTCAGCACCCTGGCTACACCTTC | CSASQHPGYTF
NA | TRBJ2-3 | NA | TRBV5-5 | TGTGCCAGCAGCTCAGGCCCCGATTCGCAGTATTTT | CASSSGPDSQYF